This T cell receptor beta chain was identified in a study of regulatory T cells in long-lasting Graves disease. Overall study: Graves' patients with a new diagnosis had received antithyroid drugs under 3 months.

Described time point: newly diagnosed GD, antithyroid drugs for less than 3 months. Making the TCR library involved RNA that had been extracted from PBMCs. This clonotype was seen only a few times. Arm-PCR of CDR3 regions and iRepertoire HTBI primers were used to build TCR beta libraries. TCRdb re-called the multiplex PCR reads through MiXCR, storing one row per CDR3 protein. The sample yields about 470,000 distinct CDR3 sequences, more than 13% seen once. This sample was also put to use in a study of T cells in Graves' hyperthyroidism and ophthalmopathy. That study adds: Researchers ran a first-round RT-PCR on the TCR CDR3 using the HTBI primer set.

Sequenced material: peripheral blood mononuclear cells (PBMCs), taken at new diagnosis, from a patient treated with antithyroid drugs. The receptor comes from a woman between 25 and 40 years old with Graves disease.

CDR3 protein: CASSLTSSGMASGYNEQFF. CDR3 nucleotides: TGTGCCAGCAGCTTAACGTCATCTGGCATGGCTAGCGGTTACAATGAGCAGTTCTTC. The genes are TRBV7-3 and TRBJ2-1, with 7 bases aligning to TRBD2. From germline, CDR1 is SGHTA and CDR2 FQGTGA. CDR3 size: 19 residues. The V gene end was trimmed by 0 bases and the J gene end by 4 bases; junction bases not matched to a gene: 15.